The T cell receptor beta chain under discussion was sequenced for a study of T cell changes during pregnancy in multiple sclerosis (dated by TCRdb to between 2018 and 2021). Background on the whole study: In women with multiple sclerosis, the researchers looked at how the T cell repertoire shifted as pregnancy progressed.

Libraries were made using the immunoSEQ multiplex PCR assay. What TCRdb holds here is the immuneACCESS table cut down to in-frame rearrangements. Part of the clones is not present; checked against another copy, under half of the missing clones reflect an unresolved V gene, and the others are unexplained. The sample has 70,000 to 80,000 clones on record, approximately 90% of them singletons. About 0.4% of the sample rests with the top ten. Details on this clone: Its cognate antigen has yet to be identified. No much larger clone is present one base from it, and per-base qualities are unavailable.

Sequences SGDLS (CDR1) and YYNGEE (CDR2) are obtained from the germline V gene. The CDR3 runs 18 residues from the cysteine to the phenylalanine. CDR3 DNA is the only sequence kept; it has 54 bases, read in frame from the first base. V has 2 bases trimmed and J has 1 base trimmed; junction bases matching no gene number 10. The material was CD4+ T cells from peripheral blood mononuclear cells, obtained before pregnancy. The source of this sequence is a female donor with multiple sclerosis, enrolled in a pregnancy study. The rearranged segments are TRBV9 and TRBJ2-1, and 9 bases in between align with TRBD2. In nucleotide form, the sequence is TGTGCCAGCAGCGTCGCCGGCCTTAGCGGGGGATCCTACAATGAGCAGTTCTTC. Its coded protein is CASSVAGLSGGSYNEQFF.